This T cell receptor (beta chain) derives from a study of T cell responses to AZD1222 COVID-19 vaccine. Study-wide findings and caveats: Spike-specific TCR depth and breadth grew after two AZD1222 doses. Clonal diversity may have been underestimated, and the donors were mostly white British, with more females than males.

TCRdb's table, derived via immunoSEQ multiplex PCR, lists solely in-frame clones and lacks some. The sample has more than 110,000 clones; more than 85% are singletons. A remark on this clone: Its antigen is still unknown.

Trimming removed 3 bases at V and 4 bases at J, with 8 bases between. Germline CDR1 is SGHTA and CDR2 is FQGNSA. The CDR3 has 13 amino acids. Combined were second doses at about 4 or about 12 weeks. The clonotype comes from an adult who received the AZD1222 COVID-19 vaccine. This chain joins TRBV7-2 and TRBJ2-3, with unresolved D. The specimen comprised peripheral blood, sampled 28 days after the second AZD1222 dose. As DNA, the CDR3 is TGTGCCAGCAGCTTCGGAGCCGCAGATACGCAGTATTTT. Residues: CASSFGAADTQYF. Full variable domain (rest looked up from reference TRBV7-2 and TRBJ2-3): GAGVSQSPSNKVTEKGKDVELRCDPISGHTALYWYRQSLGQGLEFLIYFQGNSAPDKSGLPSDRFSAERTGGSVSTLTIQRTQQEDSAVYLCASSFGAADTQYFGPGTRLTVL.